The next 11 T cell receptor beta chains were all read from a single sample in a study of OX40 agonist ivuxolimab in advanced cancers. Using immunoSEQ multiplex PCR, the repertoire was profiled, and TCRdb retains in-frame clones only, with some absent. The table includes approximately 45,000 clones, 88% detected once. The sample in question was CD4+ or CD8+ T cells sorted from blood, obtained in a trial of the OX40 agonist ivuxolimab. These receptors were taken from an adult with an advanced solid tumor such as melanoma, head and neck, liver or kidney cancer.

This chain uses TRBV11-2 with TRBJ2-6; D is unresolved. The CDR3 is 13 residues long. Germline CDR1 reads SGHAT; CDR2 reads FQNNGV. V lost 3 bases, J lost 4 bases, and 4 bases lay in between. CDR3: CASSFSGANVLTF. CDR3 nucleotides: TGTGCCAGCAGCTTCTCAGGGGCCAACGTCCTGACTTTC.

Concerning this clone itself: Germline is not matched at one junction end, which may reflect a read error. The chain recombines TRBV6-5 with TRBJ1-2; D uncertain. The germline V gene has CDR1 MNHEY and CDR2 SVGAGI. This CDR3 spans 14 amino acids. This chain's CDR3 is CASTYGFPNYGYTF. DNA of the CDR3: TGTGCCAGCACTTACGGGTTTCCTAACTATGGCTACACCTTC.

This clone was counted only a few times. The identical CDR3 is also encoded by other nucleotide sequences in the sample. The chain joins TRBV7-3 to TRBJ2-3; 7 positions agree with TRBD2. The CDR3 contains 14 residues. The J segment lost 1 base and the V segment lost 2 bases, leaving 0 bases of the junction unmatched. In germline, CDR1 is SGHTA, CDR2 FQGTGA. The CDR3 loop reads CASSLAGGTDTQYF. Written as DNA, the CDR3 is TGTGCCAGCAGCTTAGCGGGGGGCACAGATACGCAGTATTTT.

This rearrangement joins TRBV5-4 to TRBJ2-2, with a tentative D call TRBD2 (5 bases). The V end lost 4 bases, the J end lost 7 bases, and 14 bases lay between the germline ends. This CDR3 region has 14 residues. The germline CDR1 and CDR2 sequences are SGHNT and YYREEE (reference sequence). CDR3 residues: CASSPDLTSGELFF. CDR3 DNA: TGTGCCAGCAGCCCAGATCTAACTAGCGGGGAGCTGTTTTTT.

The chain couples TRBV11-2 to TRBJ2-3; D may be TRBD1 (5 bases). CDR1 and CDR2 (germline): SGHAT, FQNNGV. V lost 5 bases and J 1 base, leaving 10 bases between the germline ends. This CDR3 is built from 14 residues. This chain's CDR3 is CASSPTTGTDTQYF. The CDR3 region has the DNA TGTGCCAGCAGCCCCACGACAGGCACAGATACGCAGTATTTT.

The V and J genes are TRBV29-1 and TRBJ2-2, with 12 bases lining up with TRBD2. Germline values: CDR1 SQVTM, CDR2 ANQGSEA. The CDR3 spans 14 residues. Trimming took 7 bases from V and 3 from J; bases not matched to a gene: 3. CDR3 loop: CSGRTSGDTGELFF. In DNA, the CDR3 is TGCAGCGGGAGGACTAGCGGGGACACCGGGGAGCTGTTTTTT.

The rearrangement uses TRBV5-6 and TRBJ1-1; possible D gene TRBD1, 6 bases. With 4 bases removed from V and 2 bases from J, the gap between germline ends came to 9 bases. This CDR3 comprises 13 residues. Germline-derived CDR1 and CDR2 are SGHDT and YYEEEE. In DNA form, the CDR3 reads TGTGCCAGCAGCGTCGGGACAAACACTGAAGCTTTCTTT. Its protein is CASSVGTNTEAFF.

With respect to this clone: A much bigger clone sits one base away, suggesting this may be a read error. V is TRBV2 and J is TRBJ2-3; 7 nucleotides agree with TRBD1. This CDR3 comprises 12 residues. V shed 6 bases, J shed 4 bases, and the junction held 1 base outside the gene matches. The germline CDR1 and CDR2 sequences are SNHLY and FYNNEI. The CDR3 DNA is TGTGCCAGCAGCGGACAGGCAGATACGCAGTATTTT. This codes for CASSGQADTQYF.

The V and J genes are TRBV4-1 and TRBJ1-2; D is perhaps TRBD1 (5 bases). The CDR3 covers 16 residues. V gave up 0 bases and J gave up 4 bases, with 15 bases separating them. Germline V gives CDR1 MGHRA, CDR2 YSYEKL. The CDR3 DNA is TGCGCCAGCAGCCAAGAGGGCGGAGGGGTTGGCTATGGCTACACCTTC. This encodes CASSQEGGGVGYGYTF.

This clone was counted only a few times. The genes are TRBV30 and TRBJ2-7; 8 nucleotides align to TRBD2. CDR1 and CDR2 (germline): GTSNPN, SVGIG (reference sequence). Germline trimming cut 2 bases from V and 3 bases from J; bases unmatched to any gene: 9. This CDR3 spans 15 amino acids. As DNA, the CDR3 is TGTGCCTGGAGTTTGGCGGGACTAGGAGTCTACGAGCAGTACTTC. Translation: CAWSLAGLGVYEQYF.

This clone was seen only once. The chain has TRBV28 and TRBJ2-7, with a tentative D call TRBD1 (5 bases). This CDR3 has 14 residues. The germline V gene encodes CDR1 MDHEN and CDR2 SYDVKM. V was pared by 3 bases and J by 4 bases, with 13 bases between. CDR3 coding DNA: TGTGCCAGCAGTTTTCCCCTCAGGGTGTACGAGCAGTACTTC. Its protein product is CASSFPLRVYEQYF. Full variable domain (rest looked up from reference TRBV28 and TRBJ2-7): DVKVTQSSRYLVKRTGEKVFLECVQDMDHENMFWYRQDPGLGLRLIYFSYDVKMKEKGDIPEGYSVSREKKERFSLILESASTNQTSMYLCASSFPLRVYEQYFGPGTRLTVT.